One and the same sample provided the 23 T cell receptor beta chains below, sequenced in a study of regulatory T cells in long-lasting Graves disease (TCRdb year 2021). The label giving this sample's time point can be read as: persistent/refractory GD, antithyroid drugs over 5 years with positive TRAb. RNA was extracted from PBMCs in TRIzol for both TCR sequencing and RNA sequencing. The library was generated by multiplex PCR. Sequencing was performed on an Illumina HiSeq 4000. TCR beta libraries were built with iRepertoire HTBI primers and Arm-PCR amplification of CDR3 regions. TCRdb cleaned the public reads at Q25 with fastp, built clones with MiXCR and kept in-frame beta chains. Every distinct CDR3 protein forms one entry, paired with its most common genes and DNA. The sample includes about 660,000 distinct CDR3 sequences, with roughly 30% observed a single time. The ten largest clonotypes hold under 55% of the sample.

This specimen was peripheral blood mononuclear cells (PBMCs), taken when the disease was refractory, from a patient treated with antithyroid drugs. The receptor source for this set is a female donor with Graves disease.

This clonotype was seen only a few times. The chain recombines TRBV9 with TRBJ1-1; 7 nucleotides line up with TRBD1. From germline, CDR1 is SGDLS and CDR2 YYNGEE. This CDR3 has 15 amino acids. The junction had 5 bases not matched to a gene; V was cut back by 3 bases and J by 0 bases. The CDR3 is CASSGETGLNTEAFF. The CDR3 DNA follows: TGTGCCAGCAGCGGCGAGACAGGGTTGAACACTGAAGCTTTCTTT.

The chain couples TRBV11-2 to TRBJ2-7; unclear D gene. V lost 4 bases, J lost 4 bases, and 14 bases lay in between. The CDR3 length is 14 residues. The germline V gene encodes CDR1 SGHAT and CDR2 FQNNGV. Here the CDR3 reads CASSSTYLGYEQYF. CDR3 DNA sequence: TGTGCCAGCAGCTCAACCTACTTGGGGTACGAGCAGTACTTC.

This clonotype was seen repeatedly, ten times or more. This chain links TRBV15 with TRBJ2-7; the D gene is possibly TRBD2 (6 bases). The CDR3 contains 14 residues. Trimming stripped 0 bases from V and 6 bases from J, with 12 bases between. Germline CDR1 and CDR2: LNHNV and YYDKDF (reference sequence). The CDR3 is CATSRETSRREQYF. For the CDR3, the DNA is TGTGCCACCAGCAGAGAAACTAGCCGTCGCGAGCAGTACTTC.

The V and J genes are TRBV19 and TRBJ1-1; TRBD1 matches at 9 bases. CDR1 is LNHDA and CDR2 is SQIVND in the germline V gene (reference sequence). Unmatched junction bases numbered 14, after V lost 5 bases and J lost 4 bases. This CDR3 region has 17 residues. The CDR3: CASSRRGQGYEGTEAFF. DNA of the CDR3: TGTGCCAGTAGTCGGCGGGGACAGGGCTATGAAGGCACTGAAGCTTTCTTT.

This clonotype was seen a handful of times. The rearrangement links TRBV28 to TRBJ1-5; D uncertain. The CDR3 runs 17 residues. V was clipped by 2 bases and J by 0 bases, with 14 bases between them. Germline values: CDR1 MDHEN, CDR2 SYDVKM. CDR3 DNA sequence: TGTGCCAGCAGTTTACGGTCTTCAGGTGTTAGCAATCAGCCCCAGCATTTT. Its protein is CASSLRSSGVSNQPQHF.

This chain joins TRBV10-3 and TRBJ1-2; D gene uncertain. The V end was cut by 2 bases, the J end by 1 base, with 5 bases between. The CDR3 runs 13 residues. Germline lookup yields CDR1 ENHRY and CDR2 SYGVKD. The CDR3 protein is CAISEVVNYGYTF. CDR3 coding DNA: TGTGCCATCAGTGAGGTAGTTAACTATGGCTACACCTTC.

The chain employs TRBV27 and TRBJ2-7; the match to TRBD2 covers 8 bases. This CDR3 has 15 amino acids. CDR1 and CDR2 from the germline V gene are MNHEY and SMNVEV (reference sequence). The V gene end was trimmed by 0 bases and the J gene end by 3 bases; junction bases not matched to a gene: 4. Here the CDR3 DNA reads TGTGCCAGCAGTTTATCGGGACTAGGGTTCTACGAGCAGTACTTC. This codes for CASSLSGLGFYEQYF.

This clonotype turned up a few times. V usage is TRBV25-1 and J usage is TRBJ2-1; TRBD2 might be the D (6 bases). The CDR3 spans 18 residues. Trimming took off 4 bases at V and 0 bases at J, with 19 bases between the two ends. Germline V gene lookup returns CDR1 MGHDK and CDR2 SYGVNS. The CDR3 DNA sequence: TGTGCCAGCAGTGTTACCGGGACTCAGATTTCCTCCTACAATGAGCAGTTCTTC. This encodes CASSVTGTQISSYNEQFF.

This clonotype came up a few times. CDR3 nucleotides: TGTGCCACCCGACGGAACCACAATGAAAAACTGTTTTTT. Its protein product is CATRRNHNEKLFF. The rearrangement joins TRBV3-1 to TRBJ1-4; D is uncertain. V dropped 10 bases and J dropped 5 bases, with 14 bases sitting between them. Germline V lookup: CDR1 LGHDT, CDR2 YNNKEL (reference sequence). This CDR3 spans 13 amino acids.

The chain combines TRBV5-1 with TRBJ1-1, with TRBD1 as a possible D gene (6 bases). Trimming cost V 5 bases and J 0 bases, with 11 bases left between them. Germline V CDR1 and CDR2: SGHRS, YFSETQ. This CDR3 spans 14 amino acids. This CDR3 is CASRWGAMNTEAFF. The CDR3 DNA reads TGCGCCAGCAGGTGGGGGGCCATGAACACTGAAGCTTTCTTT. Based on the CDR3 plus reference TRBV5-1 and TRBJ1-1, the full variable domain is KAGVTQTPRYLIKTRGQQVTLSCSPISGHRSVSWYQQTPGQGLQFLFEYFSETQRNKGNFPGRFSGRQFSNSRSEMNVSTLELGDSALYLCASRWGAMNTEAFFGQGTRLTVV.

This clonotype was detected a few times. This chain connects TRBV9 to TRBJ2-2; 7 bases are a match to TRBD2. The CDR3 contains 15 residues. Germline CDR1 reads SGDLS; CDR2 reads YYNGEE. V lost 4 bases, J lost 7 bases, and 10 bases stayed unmatched. The CDR3 DNA sequence: TGTGCCAGCAGCCCCGACCTGGGGGGGAACGGGGAGCTGTTTTTT. Its protein is CASSPDLGGNGELFF. Complete variable domain (other parts from reference TRBV9 and TRBJ2-2): DSGVTQTPKHLITATGQRVTLRCSPRSGDLSVYWYQQSLDQGLQFLIQYYNGEERAKGNILERFSAQQFPDLHSELNLSSLELGDSALYFCASSPDLGGNGELFFGEGSRLTVL.

This clonotype was counted many times. V is TRBV7-2 and J is TRBJ2-5; no reliable D call. V was shortened by 5 bases and J by 0 bases, with 10 bases between the two germline ends. The CDR3 contains 14 residues. Germline V gene sequence: CDR1 SGHTA, CDR2 FQGNSA. Written as DNA, the CDR3 is TGTGCCAGCAGCATGGTCGCGTACCAAGAGACCCAGTACTTC. This gives the protein CASSMVAYQETQYF.

The genes are TRBV5-1 and TRBJ1-1; weak D call: TRBD1 (5 bases). CDR3 length: 14 residues. V was shortened by 0 bases and J by 1 base, with 7 bases between the two germline ends. Per germline, CDR1 SGHRS and CDR2 YFSETQ. CDR3 DNA: TGCGCCAGCAGCTTGGAGCAGGGGAACACTGAAGCTTTCTTT. It encodes CASSLEQGNTEAFF.

This chain connects TRBV10-3 to TRBJ2-2; TRBD1 matches 7 bases. Germline lookup yields CDR1 ENHRY and CDR2 SYGVKD. This CDR3 has 14 amino acids. Trimming removed 8 bases from V and 1 base from J; junction bases left unmatched: 4. The CDR3 sequence is CAIRGTENTGELFF. CDR3 in DNA: TGTGCCATCCGTGGGACAGAGAACACCGGGGAGCTGTTTTTT.

Of note for this clonotype: A much larger clonotype is one base distant, so this may be a read error. The J gene is TRBJ1-1, the V gene TRBV2; D gene uncertain. CDR1 is SNHLY and CDR2 is FYNNEI in the germline V gene. Trimming shortened V by 6 bases and J by 11 bases, and 13 bases separated the two germline ends. The CDR3 spans 11 residues. The CDR3 sequence: CASRVGPAAFF. CDR3 nucleotide sequence: TGTGCCAGCAGGGTAGGGCCAGCGGCTTTCTTT. The entire variable domain, with the rest obtained from reference TRBV2 and TRBJ1-1, is as follows: EPEVTQTPSHQVTQMGQEVILRCVPISNHLYFYWYRQILGQKVEFLVSFYNNEISEKSEIFDDQFSVERPDGSNFTLKIRSTKLEDSAMYFCASRVGPAAFFGQGTRLTVV.

The chain couples TRBV20-1 to TRBJ1-6; TRBD1 might be the D (5 bases). The CDR3 consists of 14 residues. The V gene's germline CDR1 is DFQATT and CDR2 SNEGSKA (reference sequence). Trimming removed 3 bases at V and 6 bases at J, with 12 bases between. The CDR3 sequence: CSASSGPINSPLHF. CDR3 DNA sequence: TGCAGTGCTAGTTCGGGACCGATTAATTCACCCCTCCACTTT.

The chain uses TRBV5-1 and TRBJ2-5; D is perhaps TRBD1 or TRBD2 (5 bases each). Between the trimmed V and J ends, which lost 5 bases and 3 bases, there was a span of 17 bases. The CDR3 is 15 residues long. The germline gives CDR1 SGHRS, CDR2 YFSETQ. This chain's CDR3 is CASSRRDGPKETQYF. Here the CDR3 DNA reads TGCGCCAGCAGTCGTCGGGACGGTCCAAAAGAGACCCAGTACTTC.

A few counts support this clonotype. The chain has TRBV29-1 and TRBJ1-2; D not resolved. There are 11 residues in the CDR3. Trimming cost V 4 bases and J 8 bases, with 11 bases left between them. Germline-derived CDR1 and CDR2 are SQVTM and ANQGSEA. The CDR3 reads CSVGKLEGYTF. As DNA, the CDR3 is TGCAGCGTTGGAAAACTAGAAGGCTACACCTTC.

The V gene is TRBV7-2, the J gene TRBJ2-2, with TRBD1 identical over 9 bases. The germline gives CDR1 SGHTA, CDR2 FQGNSA. The CDR3 is 15 residues long. V dropped 5 bases and J dropped 4; count of bases not matched to a gene: 5. CDR3 loop: CASSRDRVVTGELFF. The CDR3 nucleotides are TGTGCCAGCAGCCGGGACAGGGTCGTCACCGGGGAGCTGTTTTTT.

This clonotype was picked up many times. The rearrangement links TRBV12-5 to TRBJ2-5, with unresolved D. V was cut by 6 bases and J by 7 bases, with 15 bases left in between. Per germline, CDR1 LGHNT and CDR2 FRNRAP. The length of the CDR3 is 13 residues. CDR3 amino acids: CASGLIGVGTQYF. In nucleotides, the CDR3 is TGTGCTAGTGGCCTTATTGGGGTCGGGACCCAGTACTTC.

This clonotype has ten or more counts. The rearrangement joins TRBV2 to TRBJ1-2, with a tentative D call TRBD1 (5 bases). Germline V gives CDR1 SNHLY, CDR2 FYNNEI. The V and J ends lost 6 bases and 5 bases respectively, with 16 bases between them. This CDR3 region has 14 residues. The CDR3 DNA follows: TGTGCCAGCAGCCCGACAGACAACCCTTATGGCTACACCTTC. This codes for CASSPTDNPYGYTF.

The V gene is TRBV20-1, the J gene TRBJ1-4; TRBD1 is a possible D gene (5 bases). Looked up from germline, CDR1 is DFQATT and CDR2 is SNEGSKA (reference sequence). Trimming pared 0 bases from V and 0 bases from J, leaving 8 bases between. This CDR3 region has 15 residues. DNA of the CDR3: TGCAGTGCTAGAGACGGGGGGACAACTAATGAAAAACTGTTTTTT. Encoded protein: CSARDGGTTNEKLFF.

The chain combines TRBV6-1 with TRBJ1-1; the D gene is possibly TRBD1 (5 bases). Germline CDR1 is MNHNS and CDR2 is SASEGT. Trimming shortened V by 6 bases and J by 8 bases, and 13 bases separated the two germline ends. CDR3 length: 12 residues. CDR3 bases: TGTGCCAGCAGGCCCCCGGGACTAGAAGCTTTCTTT. Protein: CASRPPGLEAFF.